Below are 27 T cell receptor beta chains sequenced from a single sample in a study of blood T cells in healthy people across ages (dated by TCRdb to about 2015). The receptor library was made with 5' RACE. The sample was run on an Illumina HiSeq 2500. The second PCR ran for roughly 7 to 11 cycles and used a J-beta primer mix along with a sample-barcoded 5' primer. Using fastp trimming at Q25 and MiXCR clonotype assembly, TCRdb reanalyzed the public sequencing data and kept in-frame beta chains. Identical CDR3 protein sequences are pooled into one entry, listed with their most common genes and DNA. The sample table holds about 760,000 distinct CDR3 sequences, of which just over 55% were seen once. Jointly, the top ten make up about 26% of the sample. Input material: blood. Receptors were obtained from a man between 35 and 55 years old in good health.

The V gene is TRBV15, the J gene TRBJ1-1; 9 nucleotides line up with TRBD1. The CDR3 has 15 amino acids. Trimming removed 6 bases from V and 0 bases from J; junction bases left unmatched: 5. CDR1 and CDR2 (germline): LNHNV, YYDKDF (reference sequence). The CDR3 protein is CATRPGQGMNTEAFF. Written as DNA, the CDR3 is TGTGCCACCAGACCCGGACAGGGGATGAACACTGAAGCTTTCTTT.

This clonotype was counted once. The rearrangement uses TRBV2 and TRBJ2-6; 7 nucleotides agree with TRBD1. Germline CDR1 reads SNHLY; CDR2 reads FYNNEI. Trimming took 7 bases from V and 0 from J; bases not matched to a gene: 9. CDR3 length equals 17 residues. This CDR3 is CASTRQGSISGANVLTF. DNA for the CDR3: TGTGCCAGCACCAGACAGGGAAGCATCTCTGGGGCCAACGTCCTGACTTTC.

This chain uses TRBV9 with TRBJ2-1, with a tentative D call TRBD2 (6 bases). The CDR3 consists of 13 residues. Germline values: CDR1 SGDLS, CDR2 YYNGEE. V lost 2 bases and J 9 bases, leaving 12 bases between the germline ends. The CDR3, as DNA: TGTGCCAGCAGCGTGGGGACTCAATCTGAGCAGTTCTTC. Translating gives CASSVGTQSEQFF.

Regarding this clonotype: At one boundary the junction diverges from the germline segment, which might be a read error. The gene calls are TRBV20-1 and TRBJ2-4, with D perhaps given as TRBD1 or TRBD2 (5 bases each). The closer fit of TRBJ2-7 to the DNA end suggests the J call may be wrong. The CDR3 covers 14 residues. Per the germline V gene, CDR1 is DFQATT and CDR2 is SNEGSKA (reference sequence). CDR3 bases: TGTAGTGCTAGAGATAGGGTGGGACCCTACGAGCAGTACTTC. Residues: CSARDRVGPYEQYF.

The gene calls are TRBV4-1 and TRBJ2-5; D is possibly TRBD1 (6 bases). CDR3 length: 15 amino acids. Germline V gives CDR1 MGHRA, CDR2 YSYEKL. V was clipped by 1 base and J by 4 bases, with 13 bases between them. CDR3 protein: CASSQVGAPGETQYF. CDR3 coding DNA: TGCGCCAGCAGCCAAGTGGGGGCGCCGGGAGAGACCCAGTACTTC.

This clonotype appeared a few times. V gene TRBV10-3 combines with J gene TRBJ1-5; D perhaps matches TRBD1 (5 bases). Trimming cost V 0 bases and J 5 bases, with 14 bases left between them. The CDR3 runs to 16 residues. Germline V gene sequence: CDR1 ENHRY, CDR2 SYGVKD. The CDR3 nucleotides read TGTGCCATCAGTGAGTCTGTTTTGGGGGGAGATCAGCCCCAGCATTTT. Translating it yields CAISESVLGGDQPQHF.

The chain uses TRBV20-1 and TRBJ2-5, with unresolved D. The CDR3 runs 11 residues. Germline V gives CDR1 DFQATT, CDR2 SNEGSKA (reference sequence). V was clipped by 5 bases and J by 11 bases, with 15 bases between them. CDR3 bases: TGCAGTGCTGCCGCTAGGGATGAGCAGTACTTC. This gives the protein CSAAARDEQYF.

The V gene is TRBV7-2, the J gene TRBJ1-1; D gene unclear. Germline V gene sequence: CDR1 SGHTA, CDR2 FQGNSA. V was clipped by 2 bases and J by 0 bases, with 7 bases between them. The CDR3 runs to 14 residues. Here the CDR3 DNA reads TGTGCCAGCAGCTTATCTTCTGTGAACACTGAAGCTTTCTTT. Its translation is CASSLSSVNTEAFF. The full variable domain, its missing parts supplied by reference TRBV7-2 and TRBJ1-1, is GAGVSQSPSNKVTEKGKDVELRCDPISGHTALYWYRQSLGQGLEFLIYFQGNSAPDKSGLPSDRFSAERTGGSVSTLTIQRTQQEDSAVYLCASSLSSVNTEAFFGQGTRLTVV.

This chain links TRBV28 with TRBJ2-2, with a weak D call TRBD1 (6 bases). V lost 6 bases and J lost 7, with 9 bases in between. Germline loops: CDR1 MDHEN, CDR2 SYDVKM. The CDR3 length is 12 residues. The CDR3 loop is CASSQGFGELFF. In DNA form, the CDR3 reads TGTGCCAGCAGCCAGGGGTTCGGGGAGCTGTTTTTT.

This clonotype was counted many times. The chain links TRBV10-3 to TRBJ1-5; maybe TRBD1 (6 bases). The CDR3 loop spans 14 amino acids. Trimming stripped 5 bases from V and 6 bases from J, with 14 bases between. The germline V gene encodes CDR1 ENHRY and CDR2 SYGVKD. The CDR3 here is CAISPDRKGQPQHF. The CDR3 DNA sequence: TGTGCCATCAGTCCCGACAGGAAAGGTCAGCCCCAGCATTTT.

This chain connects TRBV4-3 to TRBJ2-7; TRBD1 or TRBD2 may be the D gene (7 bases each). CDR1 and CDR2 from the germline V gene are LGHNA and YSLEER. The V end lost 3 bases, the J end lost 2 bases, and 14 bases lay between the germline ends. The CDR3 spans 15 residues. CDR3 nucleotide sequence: TGCGCCAGCAGCCATGTTCAGGGGGGGACCTACGAGCAGTACTTC. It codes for CASSHVQGGTYEQYF.

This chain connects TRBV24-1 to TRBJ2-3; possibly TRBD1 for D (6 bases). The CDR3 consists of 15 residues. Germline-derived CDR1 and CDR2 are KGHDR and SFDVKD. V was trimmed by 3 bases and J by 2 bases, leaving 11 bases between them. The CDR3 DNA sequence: TGTGCCACCAGTGATAGTGGGACAACCACAGATACGCAGTATTTT. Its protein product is CATSDSGTTTDTQYF.

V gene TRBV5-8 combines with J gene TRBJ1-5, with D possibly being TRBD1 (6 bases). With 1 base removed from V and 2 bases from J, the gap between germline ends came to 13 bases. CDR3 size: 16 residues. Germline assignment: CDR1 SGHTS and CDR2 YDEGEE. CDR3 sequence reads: CASSLNRVGRNQPQHF. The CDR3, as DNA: TGTGCCAGCAGCTTGAACAGGGTGGGTCGCAATCAGCCCCAGCATTTT.

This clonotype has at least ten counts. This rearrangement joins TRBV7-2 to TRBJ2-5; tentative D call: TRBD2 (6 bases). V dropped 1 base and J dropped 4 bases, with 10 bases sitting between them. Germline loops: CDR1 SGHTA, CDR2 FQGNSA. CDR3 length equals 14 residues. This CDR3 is CASSLVNGGETQYF. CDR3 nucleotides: TGTGCCAGCAGCTTAGTTAACGGGGGAGAGACCCAGTACTTC. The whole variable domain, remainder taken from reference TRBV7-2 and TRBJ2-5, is GAGVSQSPSNKVTEKGKDVELRCDPISGHTALYWYRQSLGQGLEFLIYFQGNSAPDKSGLPSDRFSAERTGGSVSTLTIQRTQQEDSAVYLCASSLVNGGETQYFGPGTRLLVL.

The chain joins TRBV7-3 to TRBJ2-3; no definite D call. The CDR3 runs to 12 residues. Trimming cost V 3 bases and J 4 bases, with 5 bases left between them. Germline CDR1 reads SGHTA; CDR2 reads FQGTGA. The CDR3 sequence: CASSFGSDTQYF. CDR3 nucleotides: TGTGCCAGCAGCTTTGGTTCAGATACGCAGTATTTT.

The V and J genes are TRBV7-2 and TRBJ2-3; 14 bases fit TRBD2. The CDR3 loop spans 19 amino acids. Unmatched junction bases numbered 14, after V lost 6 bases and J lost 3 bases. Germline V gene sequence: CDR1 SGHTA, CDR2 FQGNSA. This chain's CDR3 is CASSNPGTSGGRGTDTQYF. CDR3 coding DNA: TGTGCCAGCAGTAACCCCGGGACTAGCGGGGGCCGGGGAACAGATACGCAGTATTTT.

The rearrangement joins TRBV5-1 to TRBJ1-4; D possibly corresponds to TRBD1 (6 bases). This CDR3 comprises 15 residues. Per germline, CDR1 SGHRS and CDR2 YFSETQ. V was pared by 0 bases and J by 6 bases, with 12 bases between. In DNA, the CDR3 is TGCGCCAGCAGCTTGGGCGGGGGGGCCGATGAAAAACTGTTTTTT. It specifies CASSLGGGADEKLFF.

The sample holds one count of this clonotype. This chain's CDR3 is CASSLTGQGRSTDTQYF. The DNA of the CDR3 is TGTGCCAGCAGTTTAACGGGACAGGGACGGAGCACAGATACGCAGTATTTT. The chain couples TRBV27 to TRBJ2-3; 9 bases align to TRBD1. V lost 2 bases to trimming and J lost 0 bases; unmatched junction nucleotides: 6. Germline V gene data show CDR1 as MNHEY and CDR2 as SMNVEV (reference sequence). The CDR3 runs 17 residues.

Written as DNA, the CDR3 is TGCAGCGATAGACAGGGGGCATATGGCTACACCTTC. Protein sequence: CSDRQGAYGYTF. The chain has TRBV29-1 and TRBJ1-2, with 10 nucleotides matching TRBD1. V lost 7 bases, J lost 5 bases, and 4 bases stayed unmatched. The CDR3 has 12 residues. CDR1 SQVTM and CDR2 ANQGSEA come from the germline V gene.

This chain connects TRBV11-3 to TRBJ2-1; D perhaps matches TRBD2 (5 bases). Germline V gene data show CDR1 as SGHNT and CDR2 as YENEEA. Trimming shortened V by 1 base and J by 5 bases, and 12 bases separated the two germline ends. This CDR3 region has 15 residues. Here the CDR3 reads CASSLVTGTHNEQFF. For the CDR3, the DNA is TGTGCCAGCAGCTTAGTTACGGGAACTCACAATGAGCAGTTCTTC.

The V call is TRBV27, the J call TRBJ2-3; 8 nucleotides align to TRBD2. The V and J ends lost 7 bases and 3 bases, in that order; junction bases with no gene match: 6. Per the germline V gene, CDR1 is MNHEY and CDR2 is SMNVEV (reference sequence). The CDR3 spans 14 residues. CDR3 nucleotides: TGTGCCAGCAATCTTCTAGCGGGTACAGATACGCAGTATTTT. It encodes CASNLLAGTDTQYF.

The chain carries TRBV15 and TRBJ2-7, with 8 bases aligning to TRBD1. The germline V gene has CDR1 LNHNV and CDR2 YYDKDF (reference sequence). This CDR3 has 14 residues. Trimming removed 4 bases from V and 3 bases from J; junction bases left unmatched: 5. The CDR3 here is CATSMGTGSYEQYF. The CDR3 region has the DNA TGTGCCACCAGCATGGGGACAGGTAGCTACGAGCAGTACTTC. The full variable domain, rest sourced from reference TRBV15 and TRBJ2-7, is DAMVIQNPRYQVTQFGKPVTLSCSQTLNHNVMYWYQQKSSQAPKLLFHYYDKDFNNEADTPDNFQSRRPNTSFCFLDIRSPGLGDTAMYLCATSMGTGSYEQYFGPGTRLTVT.

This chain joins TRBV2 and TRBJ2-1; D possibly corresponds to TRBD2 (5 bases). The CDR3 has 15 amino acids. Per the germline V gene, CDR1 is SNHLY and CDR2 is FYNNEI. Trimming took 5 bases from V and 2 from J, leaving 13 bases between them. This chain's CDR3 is CASSLGEITYNEQFF. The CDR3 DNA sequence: TGTGCCAGCAGTCTGGGAGAAATCACCTACAATGAGCAGTTCTTC. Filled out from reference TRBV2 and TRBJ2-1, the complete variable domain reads EPEVTQTPSHQVTQMGQEVILRCVPISNHLYFYWYRQILGQKVEFLVSFYNNEISEKSEIFDDQFSVERPDGSNFTLKIRSTKLEDSAMYFCASSLGEITYNEQFFGPGTRLTVL.

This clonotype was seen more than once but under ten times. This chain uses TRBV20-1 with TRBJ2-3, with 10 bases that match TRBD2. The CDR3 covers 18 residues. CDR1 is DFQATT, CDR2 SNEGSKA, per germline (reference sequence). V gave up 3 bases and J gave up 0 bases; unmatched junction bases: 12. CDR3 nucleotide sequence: TGCAGTGCTAGTCTCGCCAGCGGGAGGGCCGGGAGCACAGATACGCAGTATTTT. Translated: CSASLASGRAGSTDTQYF.

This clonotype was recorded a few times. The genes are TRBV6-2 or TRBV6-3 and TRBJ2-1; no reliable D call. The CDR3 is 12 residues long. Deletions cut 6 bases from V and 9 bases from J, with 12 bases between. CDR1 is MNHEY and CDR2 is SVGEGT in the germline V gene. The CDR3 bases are TGTGCCAGCAGCCCCTATAGGTCTGAGCAGTTCTTC. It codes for CASSPYRSEQFF.

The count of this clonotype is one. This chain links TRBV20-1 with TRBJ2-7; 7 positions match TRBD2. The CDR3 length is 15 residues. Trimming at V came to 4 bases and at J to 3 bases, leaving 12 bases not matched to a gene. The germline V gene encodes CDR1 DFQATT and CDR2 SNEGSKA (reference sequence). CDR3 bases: TGCAGTGCTAAACGACTAAGGCTAGCGGACTACGAGCAGTACTTC. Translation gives CSAKRLRLADYEQYF.

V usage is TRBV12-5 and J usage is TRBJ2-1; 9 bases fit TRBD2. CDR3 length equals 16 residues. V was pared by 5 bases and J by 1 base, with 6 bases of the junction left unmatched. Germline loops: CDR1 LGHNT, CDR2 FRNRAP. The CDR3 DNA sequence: TGTGCTAGTGGTGCCTCGCGGGAGGGGTCCTACAATGAGCAGTTCTTC. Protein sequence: CASGASREGSYNEQFF.